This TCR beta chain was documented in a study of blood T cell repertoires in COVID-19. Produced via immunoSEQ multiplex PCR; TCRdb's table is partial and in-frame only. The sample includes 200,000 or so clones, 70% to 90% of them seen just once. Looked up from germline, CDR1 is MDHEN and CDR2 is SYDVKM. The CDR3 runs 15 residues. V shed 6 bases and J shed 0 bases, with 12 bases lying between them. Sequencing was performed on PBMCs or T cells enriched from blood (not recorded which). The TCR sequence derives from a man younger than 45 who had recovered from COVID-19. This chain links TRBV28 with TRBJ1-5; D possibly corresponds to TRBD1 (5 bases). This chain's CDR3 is CASRPTDYSNQPQHF. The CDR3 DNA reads TGTGCCAGCAGACCGACAGATTATAGCAATCAGCCCCAGCATTTT.